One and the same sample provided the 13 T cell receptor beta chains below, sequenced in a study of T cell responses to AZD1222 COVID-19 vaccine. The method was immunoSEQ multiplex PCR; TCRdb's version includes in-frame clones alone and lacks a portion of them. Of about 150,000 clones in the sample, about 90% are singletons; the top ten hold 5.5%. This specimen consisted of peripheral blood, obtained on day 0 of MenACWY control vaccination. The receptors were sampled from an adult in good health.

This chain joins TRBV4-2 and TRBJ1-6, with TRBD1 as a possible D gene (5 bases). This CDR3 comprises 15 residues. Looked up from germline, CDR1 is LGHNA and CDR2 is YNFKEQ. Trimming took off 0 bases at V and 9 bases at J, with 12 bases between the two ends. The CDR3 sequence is CASSQDHRGASPLHF. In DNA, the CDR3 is TGTGCCAGCAGCCAAGATCACCGGGGCGCTTCACCCCTCCACTTT.

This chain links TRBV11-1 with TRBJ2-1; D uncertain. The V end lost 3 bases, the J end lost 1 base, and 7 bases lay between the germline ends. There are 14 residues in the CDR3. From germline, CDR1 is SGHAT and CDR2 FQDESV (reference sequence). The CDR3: CASSFIRSYNEQFF. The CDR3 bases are TGTGCCAGCAGCTTTATAAGGTCCTACAATGAGCAGTTCTTC.

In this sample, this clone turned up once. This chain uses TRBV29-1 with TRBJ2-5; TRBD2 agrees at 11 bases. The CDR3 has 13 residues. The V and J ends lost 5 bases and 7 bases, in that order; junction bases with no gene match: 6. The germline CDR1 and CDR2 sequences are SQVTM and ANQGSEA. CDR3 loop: CSVQLAGASTQYF. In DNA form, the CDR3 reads TGCAGCGTTCAACTAGCGGGAGCCTCGACCCAGTACTTC.

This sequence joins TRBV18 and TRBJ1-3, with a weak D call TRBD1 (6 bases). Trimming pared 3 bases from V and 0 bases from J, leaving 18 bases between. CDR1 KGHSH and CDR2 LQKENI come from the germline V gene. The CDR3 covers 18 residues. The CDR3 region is CASSPKDRGGFSGNTIYF. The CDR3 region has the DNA TGTGCCAGCTCACCCAAGGACCGAGGGGGATTCTCTGGAAACACCATATATTTT. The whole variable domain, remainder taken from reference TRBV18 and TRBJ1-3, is NAGVMQNPRHLVRRRGQEARLRCSPMKGHSHVYWYRQLPEEGLKFMVYLQKENIIDESGMPKERFSAEFPKEGPSILRIQQVVRGDSAAYFCASSPKDRGGFSGNTIYFGEGSWLTVV.

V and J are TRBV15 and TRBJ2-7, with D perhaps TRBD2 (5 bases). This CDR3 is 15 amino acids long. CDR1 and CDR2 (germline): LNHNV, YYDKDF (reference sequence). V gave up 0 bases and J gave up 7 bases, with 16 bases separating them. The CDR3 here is CATSRDIGLAGEQYF. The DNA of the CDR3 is TGTGCCACCAGCAGAGATATCGGCCTGGCGGGTGAGCAGTACTTC.

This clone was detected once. CDR3 loop: CASSIGGQGLSYGYTF. CDR3 nucleotides: TGTGCCAGTAGTATAGGGGGACAGGGGTTGTCCTATGGCTACACCTTC. The chain joins TRBV19 to TRBJ1-2; 10 nucleotides align to TRBD1. CDR1 is LNHDA, CDR2 SQIVND, per germline (reference sequence). V lost 1 base and J lost 4; bases outside the gene matches: 6. The CDR3 has 16 amino acids.

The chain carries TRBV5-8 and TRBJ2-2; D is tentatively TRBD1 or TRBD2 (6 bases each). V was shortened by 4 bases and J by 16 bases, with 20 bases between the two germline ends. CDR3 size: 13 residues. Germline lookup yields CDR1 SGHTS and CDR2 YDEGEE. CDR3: CASSRRGGGPPFF. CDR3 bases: TGTGCCAGCAGCCGCAGAGGAGGGGGGCCCCCGTTTTTT.

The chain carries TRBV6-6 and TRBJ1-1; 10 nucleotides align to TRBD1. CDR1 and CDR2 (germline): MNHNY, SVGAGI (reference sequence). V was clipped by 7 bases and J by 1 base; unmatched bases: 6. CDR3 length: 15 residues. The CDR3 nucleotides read TGTGCCAGCAACCTGGACAGGGGGGGGAACACTGAAGCTTTCTTT. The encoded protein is CASNLDRGGNTEAFF.

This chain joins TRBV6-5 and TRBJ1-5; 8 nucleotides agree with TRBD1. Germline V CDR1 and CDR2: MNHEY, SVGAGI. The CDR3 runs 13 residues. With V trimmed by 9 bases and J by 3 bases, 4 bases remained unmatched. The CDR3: CARETGVNQPQHF. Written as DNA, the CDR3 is TGTGCCAGAGAGACAGGGGTCAATCAGCCCCAGCATTTT.

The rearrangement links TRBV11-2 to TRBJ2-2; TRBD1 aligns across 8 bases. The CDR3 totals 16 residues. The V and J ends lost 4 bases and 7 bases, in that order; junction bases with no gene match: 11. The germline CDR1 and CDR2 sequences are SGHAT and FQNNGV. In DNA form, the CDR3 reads TGTGCCAGCAGCTCTGCCTCCCAGGGGGCAATCGGGGAGCTGTTTTTT. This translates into CASSSASQGAIGELFF.

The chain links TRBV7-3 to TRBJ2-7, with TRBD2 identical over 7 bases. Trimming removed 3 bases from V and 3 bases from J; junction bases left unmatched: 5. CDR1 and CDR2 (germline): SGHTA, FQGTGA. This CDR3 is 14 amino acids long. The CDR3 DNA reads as TGTGCCAGCAGCTTCGCTAGCGGAAACTACGAGCAGTACTTC. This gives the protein CASSFASGNYEQYF.

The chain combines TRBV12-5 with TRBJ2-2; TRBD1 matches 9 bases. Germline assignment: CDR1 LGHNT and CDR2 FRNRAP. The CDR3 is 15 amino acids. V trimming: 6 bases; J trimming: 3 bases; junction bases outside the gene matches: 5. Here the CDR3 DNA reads TGTGCTAGTGGCCAGGGACAGGGAGACACCGGGGAGCTGTTTTTT. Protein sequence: CASGQGQGDTGELFF.

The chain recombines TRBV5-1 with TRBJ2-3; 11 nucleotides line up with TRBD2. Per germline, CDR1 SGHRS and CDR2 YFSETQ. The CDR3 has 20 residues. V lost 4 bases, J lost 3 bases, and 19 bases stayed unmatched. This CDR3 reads CASSPAVPGLAVRGTDTQYF. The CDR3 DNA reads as TGCGCCAGCAGCCCAGCCGTACCGGGACTAGCGGTTCGTGGGACAGATACGCAGTATTTT.